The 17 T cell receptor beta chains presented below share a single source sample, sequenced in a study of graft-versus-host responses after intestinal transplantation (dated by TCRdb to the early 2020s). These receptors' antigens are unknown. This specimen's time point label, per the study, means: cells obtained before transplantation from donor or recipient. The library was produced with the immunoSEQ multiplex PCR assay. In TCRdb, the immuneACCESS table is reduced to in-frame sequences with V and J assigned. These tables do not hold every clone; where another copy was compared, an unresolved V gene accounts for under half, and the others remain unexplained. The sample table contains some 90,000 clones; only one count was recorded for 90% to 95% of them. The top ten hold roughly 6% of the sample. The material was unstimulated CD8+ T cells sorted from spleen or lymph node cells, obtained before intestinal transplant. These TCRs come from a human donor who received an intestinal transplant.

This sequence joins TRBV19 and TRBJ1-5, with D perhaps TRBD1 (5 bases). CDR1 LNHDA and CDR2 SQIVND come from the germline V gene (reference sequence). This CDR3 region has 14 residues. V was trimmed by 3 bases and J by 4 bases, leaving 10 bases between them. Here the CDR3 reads CASSMGPENQPQHF. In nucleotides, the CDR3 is TGTGCCAGTAGTATGGGACCGGAAAATCAGCCCCAGCATTTT.

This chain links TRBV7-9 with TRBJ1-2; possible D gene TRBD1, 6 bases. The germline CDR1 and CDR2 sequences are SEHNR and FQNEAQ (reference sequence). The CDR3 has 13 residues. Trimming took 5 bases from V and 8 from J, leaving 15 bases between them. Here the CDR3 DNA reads TGTGCCAGCAGCCTGGGACACCGGAAAGGCTACACCTTC. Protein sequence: CASSLGHRKGYTF.

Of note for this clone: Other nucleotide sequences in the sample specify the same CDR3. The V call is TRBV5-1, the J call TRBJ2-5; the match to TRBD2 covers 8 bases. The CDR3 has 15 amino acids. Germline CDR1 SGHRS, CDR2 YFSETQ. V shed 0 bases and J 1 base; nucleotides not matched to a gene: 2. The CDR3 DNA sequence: TGCGCCAGCAGCTTGGGGCTAGCGGGCCAAGAGACCCAGTACTTC. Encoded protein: CASSLGLAGQETQYF.

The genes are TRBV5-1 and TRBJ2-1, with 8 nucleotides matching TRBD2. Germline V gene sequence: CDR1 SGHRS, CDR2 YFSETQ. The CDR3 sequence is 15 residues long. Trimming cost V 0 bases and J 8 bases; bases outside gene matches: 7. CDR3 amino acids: CASSLVAGGEDEQFF. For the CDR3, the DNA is TGCGCCAGCAGCTTGGTGGCGGGAGGTGAGGATGAGCAGTTCTTC.

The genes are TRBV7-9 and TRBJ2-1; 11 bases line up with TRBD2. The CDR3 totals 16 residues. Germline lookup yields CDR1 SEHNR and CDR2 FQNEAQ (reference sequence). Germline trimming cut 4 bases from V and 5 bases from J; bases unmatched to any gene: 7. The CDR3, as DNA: TGTGCCAGCAGCTCGCCGACTAGCGGGGAGGACAATGAGCAGTTCTTC. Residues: CASSSPTSGEDNEQFF.

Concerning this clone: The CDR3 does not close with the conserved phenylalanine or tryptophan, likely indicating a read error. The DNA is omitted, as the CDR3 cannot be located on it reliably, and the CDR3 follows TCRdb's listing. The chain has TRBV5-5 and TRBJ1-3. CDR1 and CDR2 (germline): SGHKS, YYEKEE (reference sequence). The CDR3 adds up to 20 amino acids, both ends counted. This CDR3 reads CASSLWPTYSTKIVPNLGLE.

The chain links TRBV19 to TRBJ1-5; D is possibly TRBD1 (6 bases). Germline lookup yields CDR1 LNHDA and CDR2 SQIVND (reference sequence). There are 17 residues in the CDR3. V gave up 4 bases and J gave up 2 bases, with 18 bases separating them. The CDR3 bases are TGTGCCAGTAGTAGGCGAGTGGGGGGCTCACGCAATCAGCCCCAGCATTTT. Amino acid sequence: CASSRRVGGSRNQPQHF.

The CDR3 here is CASSPLEREGYEQYF. CDR3 nucleotides: TGTGCCAGCAGTCCTCTTGAGCGGGAGGGCTACGAGCAGTACTTC. The V gene is TRBV6-5, the J gene TRBJ2-7; 10 nucleotides match TRBD2. V trimming: 5 bases; J trimming: 3 bases; junction bases outside the gene matches: 7. Germline V lookup: CDR1 MNHEY, CDR2 SVGAGI. This CDR3 has 15 residues.

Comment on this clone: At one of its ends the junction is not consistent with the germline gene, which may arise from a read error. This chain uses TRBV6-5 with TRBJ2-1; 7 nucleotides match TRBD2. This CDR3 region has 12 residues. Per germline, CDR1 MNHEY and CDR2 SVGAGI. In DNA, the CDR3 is TGTGCCAGCAGTTACGGGGGAGGGGAGCAGCTCTTC. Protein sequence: CASSYGGGEQLF.

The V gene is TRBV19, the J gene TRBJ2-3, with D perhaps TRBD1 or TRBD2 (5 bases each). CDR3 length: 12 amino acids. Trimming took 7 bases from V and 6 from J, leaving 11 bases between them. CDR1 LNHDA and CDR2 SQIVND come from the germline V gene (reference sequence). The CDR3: CASTGGGDTQYF. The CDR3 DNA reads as TGTGCCAGTACTGGGGGTGGGGATACGCAGTATTTT.

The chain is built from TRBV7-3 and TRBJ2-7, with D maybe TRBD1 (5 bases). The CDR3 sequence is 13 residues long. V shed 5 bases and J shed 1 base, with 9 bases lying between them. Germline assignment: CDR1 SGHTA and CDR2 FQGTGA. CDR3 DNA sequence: TGTGCCAGCAGCCCAGACAGATCCTACGAGCAGTACTTC. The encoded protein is CASSPDRSYEQYF.

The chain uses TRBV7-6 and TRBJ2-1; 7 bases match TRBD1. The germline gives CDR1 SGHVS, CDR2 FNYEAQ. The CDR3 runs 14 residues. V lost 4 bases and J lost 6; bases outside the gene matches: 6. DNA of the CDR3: TGTGCCAGCAGCTCGCGACAGGGCGGCAATGAGCAGTTCTTC. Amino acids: CASSSRQGGNEQFF.

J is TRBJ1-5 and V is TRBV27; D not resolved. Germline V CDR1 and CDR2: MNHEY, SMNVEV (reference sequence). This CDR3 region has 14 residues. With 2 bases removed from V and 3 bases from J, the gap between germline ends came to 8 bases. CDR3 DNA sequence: TGTGCCAGCAGTTTAGGGCAGTCCAATCAGCCCCAGCATTTT. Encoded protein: CASSLGQSNQPQHF.

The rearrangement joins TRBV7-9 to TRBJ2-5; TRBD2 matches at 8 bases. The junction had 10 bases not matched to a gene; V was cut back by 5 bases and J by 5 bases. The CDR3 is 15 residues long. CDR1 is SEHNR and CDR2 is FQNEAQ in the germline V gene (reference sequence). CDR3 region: CASSHPSREEETQYF. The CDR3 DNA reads TGTGCCAGCAGCCACCCTTCGCGGGAGGAGGAGACCCAGTACTTC.

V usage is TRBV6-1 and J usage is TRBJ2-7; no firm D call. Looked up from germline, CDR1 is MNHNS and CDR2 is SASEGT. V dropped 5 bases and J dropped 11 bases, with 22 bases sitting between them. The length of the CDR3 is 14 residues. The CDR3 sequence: CASSPRTNTPWEYF. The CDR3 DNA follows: TGTGCCAGCAGTCCCCGTACTAACACCCCCTGGGAGTACTTC.

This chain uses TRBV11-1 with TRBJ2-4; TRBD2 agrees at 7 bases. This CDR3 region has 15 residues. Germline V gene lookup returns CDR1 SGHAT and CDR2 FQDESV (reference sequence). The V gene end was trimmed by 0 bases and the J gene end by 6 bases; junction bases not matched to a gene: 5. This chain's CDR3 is CASSLAGGPVNIQYF. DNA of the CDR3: TGTGCCAGCAGCTTAGCGGGAGGGCCGGTAAACATTCAGTACTTC.

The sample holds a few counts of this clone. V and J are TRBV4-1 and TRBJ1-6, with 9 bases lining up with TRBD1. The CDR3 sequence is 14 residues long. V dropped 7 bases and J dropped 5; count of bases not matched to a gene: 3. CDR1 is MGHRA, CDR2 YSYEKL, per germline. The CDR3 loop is CASTGTGNNSPLHF. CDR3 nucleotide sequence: TGCGCCAGCACCGGGACAGGGAATAATTCACCCCTCCACTTT.